This entry concerns a single T cell receptor (beta chain). This entry is derived from a study of T cells in severe cutaneous drug reactions. Across the study: Blister fluids or cells and PBMC were collected from patients in acute or recovery stage.

The iRepertoire multiplex PCR system with TCR subtype-specific primers built both bulk and single-cell libraries. TCRdb reprocessed the multiplex PCR reads and reports one entry per CDR3 protein, with no DNA. The sample totals thousands of distinct CDR3 sequences; its top ten clones hold around 82%. Sequenced patients had Stevens-Johnson syndrome or toxic epidermal necrolysis caused by carbamazepine. This TCR was sampled from a human donor with Stevens-Johnson syndrome, a severe cutaneous drug reaction. The specimen was PBMCs.

Here the CDR3 reads CASSHSSDRTDTQYF. The chain is built from TRBV4-2 and TRBJ2-3. The CDR3 contains 15 residues. Germline V CDR1 and CDR2: LGHNA, YNFKEQ.